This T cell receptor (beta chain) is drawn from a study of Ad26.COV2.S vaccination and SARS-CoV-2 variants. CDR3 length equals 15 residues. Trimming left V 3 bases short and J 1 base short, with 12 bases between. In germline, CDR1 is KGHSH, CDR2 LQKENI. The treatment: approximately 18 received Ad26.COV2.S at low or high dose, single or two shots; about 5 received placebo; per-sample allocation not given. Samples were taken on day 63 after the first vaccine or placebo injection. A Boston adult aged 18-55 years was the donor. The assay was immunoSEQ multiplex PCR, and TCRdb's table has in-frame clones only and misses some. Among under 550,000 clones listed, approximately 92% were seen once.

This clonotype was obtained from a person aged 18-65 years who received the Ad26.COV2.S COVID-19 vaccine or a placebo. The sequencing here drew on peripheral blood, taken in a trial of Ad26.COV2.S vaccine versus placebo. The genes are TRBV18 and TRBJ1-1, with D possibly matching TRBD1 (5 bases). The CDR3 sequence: CASSPAGHQNTEAFF. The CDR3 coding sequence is TGTGCCAGCTCACCGGCAGGACACCAGAACACTGAAGCTTTCTTT. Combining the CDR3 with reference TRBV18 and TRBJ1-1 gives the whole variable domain NAGVMQNPRHLVRRRGQEARLRCSPMKGHSHVYWYRQLPEEGLKFMVYLQKENIIDESGMPKERFSAEFPKEGPSILRIQQVVRGDSAAYFCASSPAGHQNTEAFFGQGTRLTVV.